One and the same sample provided the 27 T cell receptor beta chains below, sequenced in a study of CXCR3-negative and CXCR3-positive naive CD8 T cells. General study results and limits: When CXCR3-positive naive cells were set against CXCR3-negative naive cells, the former had more hydrophobic TRB CDR3s.

cDNA libraries for TRB were generated by 5' RACE incorporating UMI labels. From its re-call of the 5' RACE reads, TCRdb lists each CDR3 protein once, without DNA. This listing includes 150,000 to 160,000 distinct CDR3 sequences. Their antigen targets remain unknown. What was sequenced was naive CXCR3+ CD8+ T cells from blood. Subset denoted: CD45RO-CCR7+CD27+CD95- naive CD8+ T cells expressing CXCR3 (TNR3+). The receptor set was obtained from a human donor in good health. Some clones in this sample may be carry-over from other donors' samples.

The chain links TRBV19 to TRBJ1-2; TCRdb names TRBD1, which stays unverified in the absence of DNA. The V gene's germline CDR1 is LNHDA and CDR2 SQIVND (reference sequence). This CDR3 has 15 amino acids. The CDR3 loop reads CASSPGQVPYYGYTF.

The V call is TRBV21-1, the J call TRBJ1-4; TCRdb's D call of TRBD1 is untestable without DNA. TRBV21-1 is a pseudogene locus. The CDR3 has 16 amino acids. The CDR3 here is CASSKIQAHPREKLFF.

This chain uses TRBV20-1 with TRBJ2-2. The CDR3 has 14 amino acids. Germline-derived CDR1 and CDR2 are DFQATT and SNEGSKA (reference sequence). CDR3 in amino acids: CSARVRVETGELFF.

The chain uses TRBV7-9 and TRBJ2-5; lacking DNA, the TRBD2 call made by TCRdb goes unchecked. CDR1 SEHNR and CDR2 FQNEAQ come from the germline V gene (reference sequence). CDR3 length equals 14 residues. The CDR3 region is CASSLVGRSETQYF.

The V and J genes are TRBV7-9 and TRBJ2-4; TCRdb's assignment of TRBD1 cannot be checked, as there is no DNA. In germline, CDR1 is SEHNR, CDR2 FQNEAQ (reference sequence). The CDR3 length is 17 residues. The CDR3 sequence: CASSPPKGTGTGDIQYF.

The chain uses TRBV14 and TRBJ1-1; TCRdb's D call of TRBD1 is untestable without DNA. CDR1 is SGHDN and CDR2 is FVKESK in the germline V gene. CDR3 length equals 14 residues. The CDR3: CASSRRDRLWEAFF.

V usage is TRBV5-1 and J usage is TRBJ2-7; without DNA, the TCRdb call of TRBD2 cannot be checked. CDR3 size: 17 residues. Germline V lookup: CDR1 SGHRS, CDR2 YFSETQ. This CDR3 reads CASSLSRLAGGTYEQYF.

V usage is TRBV11-2 and J usage is TRBJ2-3. Germline lookup yields CDR1 SGHAT and CDR2 FQNNGV. The CDR3 is made up of 13 amino acids. CDR3 sequence: CASSLIRGDTQYF.

This chain connects TRBV15 to TRBJ1-4; TCRdb names TRBD1, which stays unverified in the absence of DNA. Germline assignment: CDR1 LNHNV and CDR2 YYDKDF (reference sequence). The CDR3 totals 16 residues. The CDR3 sequence: CATSRFTGTGDEKLFF. The entire variable domain, with the rest obtained from reference TRBV15 and TRBJ1-4, is as follows: DAMVIQNPRYQVTQFGKPVTLSCSQTLNHNVMYWYQQKSSQAPKLLFHYYDKDFNNEADTPDNFQSRRPNTSFCFLDIRSPGLGDTAMYLCATSRFTGTGDEKLFFGSGTQLSVL.

The chain combines TRBV6-2 or TRBV6-3 with TRBJ2-1; TCRdb's D call of TRBD1 is untestable without DNA. Germline V lookup: CDR1 MNHEY, CDR2 SVGEGT. The CDR3 spans 16 residues. This CDR3 reads CASRDTDSPFDNEQFF.

The chain recombines TRBV6-1 with TRBJ2-1; without DNA, the TCRdb call of TRBD1 cannot be checked. CDR3 length: 15 residues. Germline loops: CDR1 MNHNS, CDR2 SASEGT. CDR3 sequence reads: CASSVSGSLNNEQFF.

V gene TRBV6-2 or TRBV6-3 combines with J gene TRBJ1-1. The CDR3 extends over 13 amino acids. Looked up from germline, CDR1 is MNHEY and CDR2 is SVGEGT. CDR3 loop: CASSYGKNTEAFF.

This rearrangement joins TRBV19 to TRBJ2-2; TCRdb indicates TRBD1, and absent DNA this call remains unverified. The CDR3 contains 12 residues. Germline CDR1 LNHDA, CDR2 SQIVND (reference sequence). The CDR3 is CASALGTGELFF. Using reference TRBV19 and TRBJ2-2 for the parts outside the CDR3, the full variable domain is DGGITQSPKYLFRKEGQNVTLSCEQNLNHDAMYWYRQDPGQGLRLIYYSQIVNDFQKGDIAEGYSVSREKKESFPLTVTSAQKNPTAFYLCASALGTGELFFGEGSRLTVL.

CDR3 region: CSVEENGREAFF. The rearrangement links TRBV29-1 to TRBJ1-1. The CDR3 is 12 amino acids. Germline loops: CDR1 SQVTM, CDR2 ANQGSEA.

The rearrangement links TRBV18 to TRBJ2-7. The CDR3 is made up of 14 amino acids. Germline V gene lookup returns CDR1 KGHSH and CDR2 LQKENI. This CDR3 is CASSPEHHSYEQYF.

The chain has TRBV28 and TRBJ1-5; TCRdb returns TRBD1, unconfirmable since there is no DNA. Germline V gene data show CDR1 as MDHEN and CDR2 as SYDVKM. This CDR3 contains 15 residues. CDR3 sequence reads: CATTTGIRSNQPQHF. The variable domain in full, with the rest retrieved from reference TRBV28 and TRBJ1-5, is DVKVTQSSRYLVKRTGEKVFLECVQDMDHENMFWYRQDPGLGLRLIYFSYDVKMKEKGDIPEGYSVSREKKERFSLILESASTNQTSMYLCATTTGIRSNQPQHFGDGTRLSIL.

The chain carries TRBV28 and TRBJ2-7; TCRdb designates TRBD2, a call that cannot be tested without DNA. Germline lookup yields CDR1 MDHEN and CDR2 SYDVKM. The CDR3 is 13 residues long. CDR3 region: CASSPNGAYEQYF.

This CDR3 is CASSGDSYEQYF. The J gene is TRBJ2-7, the V gene TRBV7-9. The germline V gene has CDR1 SEHNR and CDR2 FQNEAQ (reference sequence). The CDR3 is 12 residues long.

The chain recombines TRBV7-9 with TRBJ1-2; TCRdb names TRBD1, which stays unverified in the absence of DNA. This CDR3 is 13 amino acids long. Germline values: CDR1 SEHNR, CDR2 FQNEAQ (reference sequence). This CDR3 reads CASSLGAREGYTF.

The chain carries TRBV4-1 and TRBJ2-7; the D call from TCRdb, TRBD1, cannot be confirmed without DNA. Germline V gene sequence: CDR1 MGHRA, CDR2 YSYEKL. This CDR3 has 14 residues. The CDR3: CASSQEGAGSEQYF.

V usage is TRBV5-1 and J usage is TRBJ2-1; TCRdb gives TRBD1 as the D gene, but with no DNA this cannot be confirmed. This CDR3 is built from 16 residues. CDR1 SGHRS and CDR2 YFSETQ come from the germline V gene. This CDR3 is CASTLEPAPEYNEQFF.

The chain combines TRBV3-1 with TRBJ2-3; TCRdb's D call, TRBD2, is unchecked because there is no DNA. CDR3 size: 20 residues. Germline CDR1 is LGHDT and CDR2 is YNNKEL (reference sequence). The CDR3 loop reads CASSQDWTSGGPLSTDTQYF.

The gene calls are TRBV27 and TRBJ2-2. Germline V lookup: CDR1 MNHEY, CDR2 SMNVEV (reference sequence). This CDR3 comprises 15 residues. The CDR3 sequence is CASRPVGSDTGELFF.

J is TRBJ2-1 and V is TRBV12-3 or TRBV12-4; TCRdb selects TRBD1, and the lack of DNA leaves this call unchecked. The length of the CDR3 is 14 residues. The CDR3 loop is CASSFGQAYNEQFF.

The rearrangement joins TRBV30 to TRBJ2-1; TCRdb indicates TRBD2, and absent DNA this call remains unverified. The CDR3 contains 16 residues. Germline V gene data show CDR1 as GTSNPN and CDR2 as SVGIG (reference sequence). The CDR3 sequence: CAWGSQEGTLNNEQFF.

The rearrangement links TRBV12-3 or TRBV12-4 to TRBJ1-5; TCRdb's D call, TRBD1, is unchecked because there is no DNA. This CDR3 is 14 amino acids long. The CDR3 here is CASSQDRDDQPQHF.

The CDR3 loop is CASSVGTASNQPQHF. V usage is TRBV5-5 and J usage is TRBJ1-5; TCRdb indicates TRBD1, and absent DNA this call remains unverified. Germline CDR1 SGHKS, CDR2 YYEKEE (reference sequence). The CDR3 consists of 15 residues.